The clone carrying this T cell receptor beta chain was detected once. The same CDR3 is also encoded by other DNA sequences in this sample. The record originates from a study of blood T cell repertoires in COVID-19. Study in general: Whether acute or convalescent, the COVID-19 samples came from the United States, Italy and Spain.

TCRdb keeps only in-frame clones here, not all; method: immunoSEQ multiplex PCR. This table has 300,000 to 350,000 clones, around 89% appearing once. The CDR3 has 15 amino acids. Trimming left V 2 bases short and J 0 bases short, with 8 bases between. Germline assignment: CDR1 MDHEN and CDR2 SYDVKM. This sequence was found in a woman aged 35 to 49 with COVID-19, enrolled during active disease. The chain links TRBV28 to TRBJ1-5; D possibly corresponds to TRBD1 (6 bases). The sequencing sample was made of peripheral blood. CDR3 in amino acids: CASSLGGISNQPQHF. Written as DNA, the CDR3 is TGTGCCAGCAGTTTAGGGGGCATTAGCAATCAGCCCCAGCATTTT.